This TCR beta chain is drawn from a study of cytomegalovirus exposure and HLA in healthy donors. Looking at the study overall: The approximately 120 validation repertoires matched the roughly 700 first-cohort repertoires in platform, a later analysis reported.

General observations from the study: Three CMV-associated chains were confirmed in vitro to be specific for CMV antigens. One later analysis, an examination of the 120 or so validation repertoires, found that first-cohort TCR clusters tended to co-occur in them. Researchers catalogued about 150 TCR beta chains as cytomegalovirus-associated.

This CDR3 has 14 residues. CDR1 is SGHRS and CDR2 is YFSETQ in the germline V gene. V shed 4 bases and J 3 bases; nucleotides not matched to a gene: 5. Remarks on this clone: Antigen: not known.

Clones were sequenced by immunoSEQ multiplex PCR, and TCRdb holds only the in-frame ones, with some missing. This table holds about 400,000 clones, more than 80% found once. The rearrangement links TRBV5-1 to TRBJ1-1; 8 bases are a match to TRBD1. This TCR came from a woman younger than 30 in good health and CMV-seronegative. The sample comprised PBMCs. CDR3 in DNA: TGCGCCAGCAGCAGGGACAGGAGGGACACTGAAGCTTTCTTT. Amino acid sequence: CASSRDRRDTEAFF.